This T cell receptor beta chain appears in the sequencing data of a study of OX40 agonist ivuxolimab in advanced cancers. Overall study: While on treatment, patients had intravenous ivuxolimab at 0.01 to 10 mg/kg every 2 weeks. A male proportion of over 70% was recorded, with mean age 60 years and range about 23 to 90.

CDR1 is SGHVS, CDR2 FNYEAQ, per germline. The germline V and J ends were trimmed by 5 bases and 3 bases, with 35 bases remaining between them. This CDR3 region has 21 residues. Notes on this clone: The target antigen is unknown.

Sequenced by immunoSEQ multiplex PCR; TCRdb stores in-frame clones only, minus some. The sample includes tens of thousands of clones, less than 90% seen only once; the top ten take 38%. Points from the study as a whole: Low normalized T-cell clonal expansion was also seen in some nonresponders.

The chain combines TRBV7-6 with TRBJ2-7; D may match TRBD1 or TRBD2 (7 bases each). Here the sequenced sample was CD4+ or CD8+ T cells sorted from blood, taken in a trial of the OX40 agonist ivuxolimab. The TCR originated in an adult with an advanced solid tumor such as melanoma, head and neck, liver or kidney cancer. The CDR3 protein is CASSLKKGAGETSDYVYEQYF. The CDR3 nucleotides read TGTGCCAGCAGCCTCAAAAAGGGGGCGGGGGAGACTTCAGATTATGTCTACGAGCAGTACTTC.